What follows is one T cell receptor (beta chain) and its context. The antigen is not known. Germline CDR1 reads SGHVS; CDR2 reads FNYEAQ. V gave up 5 bases and J gave up 2 bases, with 12 bases separating them. The CDR3 consists of 14 residues. The entry originates in a study of beta chain features in type 1 diabetes. Overall study context: Summed over all samples, the examined sorted cells came to about 110 million. General study findings and limits: Among all four CD4+ subsets, Type 1 diabetes patients had TCRB CDR3s that were moderately but significantly shorter.

Expressed TCRB transcripts were sequenced, since all the RNA that had been isolated was reverse transcribed. Naive, central memory and regulatory T cell samples averaged about 3.57 million reads. Assay: immunoSEQ multiplex PCR; the TCRdb copy retains only in-frame clones and omits some. Among under 850,000 clones listed, around 15% were seen once. The sample was naive CD4+ T cells from blood. The gene calls are TRBV7-6 and TRBJ2-5; D gene uncertain. The origin of this receptor is a man aged 18 to 29 with type 1 diabetes. CDR3 in DNA: TGTGCCAGCAGCCCGCCGGCAGGTCAAGAGACCCAGTACTTC. Translated, it gives CASSPPAGQETQYF.